The rows below give T cell receptor beta chains drawn from one sample of a study of regulatory T cells in long-lasting Graves disease. TCRdb reprocessed the multiplex PCR reads via MiXCR and lists one record per CDR3 protein. The table includes 200,000 to 250,000 distinct CDR3 sequences, over 20% detected once. The source was peripheral blood mononuclear cells (PBMCs), collected at new diagnosis, from a patient treated with antithyroid drugs. These receptors all come from a female donor with Graves disease. The CDR3 runs from the conserved cysteine through the conserved F or W. A D gene is named only where the DNA matches it firmly. The size entry is marked missing in some rows and otherwise reads once, few, many or a size class.

size	J	D	V	CDR3	DNA
many	TRBJ2-2	.	TRBV11-2	CASRNSYTGELFF	TGTGCCAGCAGGAACAGTTACACCGGGGAGCTGTTTTTT
many	TRBJ2-3	.	TRBV7-2	CASSLQFGGRADTQYF	TGTGCCAGCAGCTTACAGTTTGGGGGGCGGGCAGATACGCAGTATTTT
many	TRBJ1-1	.	TRBV2	CASRLEVSEAFF	TGTGCCAGCAGACTAGAAGTGAGTGAAGCTTTCTTT
.	TRBJ1-2	.	TRBV12-3/TRBV12-4	CASSAIGQSYGNYGYTF	TGTGCCAGCAGTGCGATAGGACAGTCTTACGGTAACTATGGCTACACCTTC
.	TRBJ2-1	TRBD2	TRBV4-2	CASSRDSGDYNEQFF	TGTGCCAGCAGCCGGGATAGCGGGGACTACAATGAGCAGTTCTTC
.	TRBJ1-2	.	TRBV4-1	CASSQDRGKGYGYTF	TGCGCCAGCAGCCAAGATAGGGGAAAGGGCTATGGCTACACCTTC
.	TRBJ2-7	TRBD2	TRBV10-3	CAISEGPSGSYEQYF	TGTGCCATCAGTGAGGGGCCTAGCGGATCCTACGAGCAGTACTTC
.	TRBJ1-5	.	TRBV28	CASSLQGRTLNQPQHF	TGTGCCAGCAGTTTACAAGGGCGGACACTGAATCAGCCCCAGCATTTT
many	TRBJ2-2	.	TRBV15	CATSRAGNTGELFF	TGTGCCACCAGCAGAGCGGGAAACACCGGGGAGCTGTTTTTT
many	TRBJ2-3	.	TRBV4-3	CASSHTQATLGSPPDTQYF	TGCGCCAGCAGCCATACCCAGGCCACCCTCGGGAGTCCACCAGATACGCAGTATTTT
many	TRBJ2-3	.	TRBV3-1	CASSEAGVPDTQYF	TGTGCCAGCAGCGAGGCCGGGGTGCCAGATACGCAGTATTTT
many	TRBJ2-2	.	TRBV29-1	CSGSRGTGELFF	TGCAGCGGGTCTCGGGGGACCGGGGAGCTGTTTTTT
many	TRBJ2-2	TRBD1	TRBV27	CASSPRTGYHGELFF	TGTGCCAGCAGTCCCCGGACAGGATATCACGGGGAGCTGTTTTTT
many	TRBJ1-2	TRBD1	TRBV6-2/TRBV6-3	CASSFSGQLNYGYTF	TGTGCCAGCAGTTTCTCGGGACAGCTTAACTATGGCTACACCTTC
many	TRBJ2-5	TRBD1	TRBV20-1	CSAAGRTGQETQYF	TGCAGTGCCGCCGGAAGGACAGGACAAGAGACCCAGTACTTC
many	TRBJ2-5	TRBD2	TRBV2	CASSVMGGGILTETQYF	TGTGCCAGCAGTGTAATGGGGGGGGGGATATTAACCGAGACCCAGTACTTC
many	TRBJ2-5	TRBD2	TRBV28	CASSSPTSGNQETQYF	TGTGCCAGCAGTTCCCCGACTAGCGGGAACCAAGAGACCCAGTACTTC
many	TRBJ2-1	TRBD2	TRBV10-1	CASSEASGRKHEQFF	TGCGCCAGCAGTGAGGCTAGCGGGAGAAAGCATGAGCAGTTCTTC
.	TRBJ2-2	.	TRBV29-1	CSIVSGTGELFF	TGCAGCATAGTTAGCGGCACCGGGGAGCTGTTTTTT
many	TRBJ1-6	.	TRBV7-2	CASSLALNNSPLHF	TGTGCCAGCAGCTTAGCCTTGAACAATTCACCCCTCCACTTT
many	TRBJ2-7	.	TRBV19	CASSMPGEYEQYF	TGTGCCAGTAGTATGCCGGGGGAATACGAGCAGTACTTC
.	TRBJ1-2	.	TRBV28	CASSYPWGSNYGYTF	TGTGCCAGCAGTTACCCATGGGGGTCCAACTATGGCTACACCTTC
.	TRBJ2-1	TRBD2	TRBV15	CATSRDVLAGGWTYNEQFF	TGTGCCACCAGCAGAGATGTACTAGCGGGAGGGTGGACCTACAATGAGCAGTTCTTC
many	TRBJ2-3	.	TRBV18	CASSPSGPTDTQYF	TGTGCCAGCTCACCTTCTGGGCCCACAGATACGCAGTATTTT
.	TRBJ1-1	TRBD1	TRBV4-3	CASSQTQGANTEAFF	TGCGCCAGCAGCCAGACCCAGGGGGCTAACACTGAAGCTTTCTTT
many	TRBJ2-1	TRBD2	TRBV11-3	CASSHLAGPYNEQFF	TGTGCCAGCAGTCACCTAGCGGGACCCTACAATGAGCAGTTCTTC
many	TRBJ2-3	.	TRBV30	CAWSVKDTTDTQYF	TGTGCCTGGAGTGTGAAGGACACCACAGATACGCAGTATTTT
many	TRBJ2-1	.	TRBV28	CASSFGGRNEQFF	TGTGCCAGCAGTTTCGGCGGTCGGAATGAGCAGTTCTTC
.	TRBJ1-1	.	TRBV15	CATSRDSGSTEAFF	TGTGCCACCAGCAGAGATTCGGGGAGCACTGAAGCTTTCTTT
many	TRBJ2-3	.	TRBV20-1	CSARDPGHSADTQYF	TGCAGTGCTAGAGATCCGGGACATTCGGCAGATACGCAGTATTTT
many	TRBJ1-2	.	TRBV7-3	CASSPNPGHDRGYTF	TGTGCCAGCAGCCCGAATCCGGGACACGATCGAGGCTACACCTTC
many	TRBJ2-1	TRBD2	TRBV3-1	CASSRSGRNNEQFF	TGTGCCAGCAGCCGGAGCGGGAGGAACAATGAGCAGTTCTTC
few	TRBJ1-6	TRBD1	TRBV25-1	CASRDRGQVSGSPLHF	TGTGCCAGCAGGGACAGGGGGCAAGTCTCGGGGTCACCCCTCCACTTT
many	TRBJ2-7	.	TRBV20-1	CSASGTYEQYF	TGCAGTGCTAGCGGGACCTACGAGCAGTACTTC
many	TRBJ1-4	.	TRBV12-3/TRBV12-4	CASSFRQTNEKLFF	TGTGCCAGCAGTTTTCGACAGACTAATGAAAAACTGTTTTTT
many	TRBJ1-5	.	TRBV5-5	CASSFKGSPNQPQHF	TGTGCCAGCAGCTTTAAGGGATCCCCAAATCAGCCCCAGCATTTT
.	TRBJ2-1	TRBD2	TRBV19	CASSTQRGYNEQFF	TGTGCCAGTAGTACGCAGCGGGGTTACAATGAGCAGTTCTTC
many	TRBJ2-3	.	TRBV2	CASRFLGSTDTQYF	TGTGCCAGCAGGTTTCTTGGGAGCACAGATACGCAGTATTTT
many	TRBJ1-1	.	TRBV19	CASSIHRLNTEAFF	TGTGCCAGTAGTATCCACCGATTGAACACTGAAGCTTTCTTT
many	TRBJ2-3	TRBD1	TRBV20-1	CSATPARGFGDTQYF	TGCAGTGCTACGCCGGCCAGGGGGTTTGGAGATACGCAGTATTTT
few	TRBJ2-6	TRBD2	TRBV6-9	CASSSNWRGGSTGANVLTF	TGTGCCAGCAGTTCCAATTGGCGGGGGGGTAGTACTGGGGCCAACGTCCTGACTTTC